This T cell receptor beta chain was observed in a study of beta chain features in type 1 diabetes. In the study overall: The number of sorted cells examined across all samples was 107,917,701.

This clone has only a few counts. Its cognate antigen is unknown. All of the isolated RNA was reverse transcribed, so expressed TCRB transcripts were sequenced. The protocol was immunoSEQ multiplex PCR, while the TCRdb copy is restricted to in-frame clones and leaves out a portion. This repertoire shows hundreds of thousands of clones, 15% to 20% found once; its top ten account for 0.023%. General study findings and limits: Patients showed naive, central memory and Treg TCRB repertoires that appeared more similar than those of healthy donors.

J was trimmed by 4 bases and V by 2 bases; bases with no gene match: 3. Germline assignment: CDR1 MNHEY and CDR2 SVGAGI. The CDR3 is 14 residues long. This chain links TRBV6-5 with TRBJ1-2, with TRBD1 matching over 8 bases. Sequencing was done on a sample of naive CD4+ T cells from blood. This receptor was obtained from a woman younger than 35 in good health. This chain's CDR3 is CASSYTGGSYGYTF. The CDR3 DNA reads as TGTGCCAGCAGTTACACAGGGGGAAGCTATGGCTACACCTTC.